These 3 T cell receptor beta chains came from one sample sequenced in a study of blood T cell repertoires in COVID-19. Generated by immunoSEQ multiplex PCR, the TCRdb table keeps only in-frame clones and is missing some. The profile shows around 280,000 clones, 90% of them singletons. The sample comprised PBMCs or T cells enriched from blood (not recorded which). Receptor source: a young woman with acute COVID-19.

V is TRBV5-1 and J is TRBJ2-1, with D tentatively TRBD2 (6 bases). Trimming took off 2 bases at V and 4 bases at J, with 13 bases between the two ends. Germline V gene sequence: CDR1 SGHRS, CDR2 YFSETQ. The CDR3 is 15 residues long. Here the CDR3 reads CASSFGGSLYNEQFF. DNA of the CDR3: TGCGCCAGCAGCTTCGGAGGGTCCCTATACAATGAGCAGTTCTTC.

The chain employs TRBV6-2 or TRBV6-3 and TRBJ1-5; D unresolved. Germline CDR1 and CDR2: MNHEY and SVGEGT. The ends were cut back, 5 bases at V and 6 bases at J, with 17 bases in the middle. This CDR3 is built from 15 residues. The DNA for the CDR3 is TGTGCCAGCAGTCCCGGAGGAGGTTTGTTTCAGCCCCAGCATTTT. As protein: CASSPGGGLFQPQHF.

The CDR3 nucleotides read TGTGCCAGCAGCCAGATTAGCGGGAGACACACAGATACGCAGTATTTT. This gives the protein CASSQISGRHTDTQYF. The rearrangement uses TRBV14 and TRBJ2-3; 9 positions agree with TRBD2. CDR3 length equals 16 residues. Looked up from germline, CDR1 is SGHDN and CDR2 is FVKESK. V shed 3 bases and J 2 bases; nucleotides not matched to a gene: 6.